This T cell receptor (beta chain) is from a study of blood T cell repertoires in COVID-19. About the study: Researchers got acute and convalescent COVID-19 samples from the United States, Italy and Spain.

Repertoires were generated with immunoSEQ multiplex PCR, while TCRdb's copy carries only in-frame clones and drops some. Among around 400,000 clones, 85% to 90% were seen once, and the ten largest hold 1.5% to 2%. V was clipped by 1 base and J by 4 bases; unmatched bases: 4. Germline CDR1 is MNHNS and CDR2 is SASEGT. The CDR3 consists of 17 residues. This sequence joins TRBV6-1 and TRBJ2-3, with 14 positions matching TRBD2. Material for sequencing was PBMCs or T cells enriched from blood (not recorded which). The origin of this receptor is a woman aged 30 to 39 who had recovered from COVID-19. CDR3 sequence: CASSEGLAGGPADTQYF. For the CDR3, the DNA is TGTGCCAGCAGTGAAGGACTAGCGGGGGGGCCCGCAGATACGCAGTATTTT.